This TCR beta chain was identified in a study of OX40 agonist ivuxolimab in advanced cancers. The wider study: Patients' therapy was ivuxolimab, an antibody that acts as an agonist of OX40 (CD134). Cancers in dose escalation were hepatocellular, melanoma, renal cell and head and neck. Eligibility admitted prior anti-PD-1, anti-PD-L1 or anti-CTLA-4 therapy; roughly 37% had some.

Comments on this clone: Its specificity is unknown.

General study points: On average, a greater number of expanded clones characterised CD8+ T cells relative to CD4+.

This table comes from immunoSEQ multiplex PCR, and its TCRdb copy is limited to in-frame clones, with some not included. The sample contains approximately 60,000 clones, approximately 80% of which appear only once. Germline CDR1 is LNHDA and CDR2 is SQIVND (reference sequence). V lost 3 bases to trimming and J lost 8 bases; unmatched junction nucleotides: 13. The CDR3 consists of 16 residues. The origin of this receptor is an adult with an advanced solid tumor such as melanoma, head and neck, liver or kidney cancer. This chain joins TRBV19 and TRBJ2-3, with 8 bases lining up with TRBD2. The material sequenced was CD4+ or CD8+ T cells sorted from blood, taken in a trial of the OX40 agonist ivuxolimab. CDR3 sequence (DNA): TGTGCCAGTAGTATTCCCCCCCAGCGGGGGTCCGGTACGCAGTATTTT. This encodes CASSIPPQRGSGTQYF.